This T cell receptor beta chain came from a study of radiation and T cells in renal cell carcinoma. This CDR3 has 16 amino acids. Germline loops: CDR1 SEHNR, CDR2 FQNEAQ (reference sequence). The V and J ends lost 4 bases and 4 bases, in that order; junction bases with no gene match: 10. TCRdb keeps only in-frame clones here, not all; method: immunoSEQ multiplex PCR. Of 140,000 to 150,000 clones in the sample, around 90% were seen once. On this clone itself: Its target is not known.

Time point indicated: baseline pretreatment blood. Treatment here: 15 Gy SBRT to primary tumor, nephrectomy 4 weeks later. This renal cell carcinoma was of the clear cell type. Points from the study as a whole: No pretreatment tumor biopsies were available for baseline clonotypes.

The J gene is TRBJ2-1, the V gene TRBV7-9, with 7 bases fitting TRBD1. This receptor was identified in a woman in her 70s with renal cell carcinoma. The material sequenced was blood, taken from a patient whose treatment included radiotherapy and nephrectomy. CDR3 bases: TGTGCCAGCAGCTCAATCCGGGACAGTCCGTACAATGAGCAGTTCTTC. It translates to CASSSIRDSPYNEQFF.